These T cell receptor beta chains were read from a single sample in a study of Ad26.COV2.S vaccination and SARS-CoV-2 variants. Assay: immunoSEQ multiplex PCR; the TCRdb copy retains only in-frame clones and omits some. The sample holds approximately 400,000 clones; around 83% are singletons and the top ten take less than 4%. Sequenced material: peripheral blood, taken in a trial of Ad26.COV2.S vaccine versus placebo. The source of these receptors is a person between 18 and 65 years old who received the Ad26.COV2.S COVID-19 vaccine or a placebo. CDR3s include the opening cysteine and the closing phenylalanine or tryptophan. A D gene is named only where the DNA matches it firmly. The listing skips clone size in some rows; elsewhere it reads once, few, many or a size class.

>TRBV14|TRBJ2-7|TRBD2|NA
CASSQDLGRVEQYF
TGTGCCAGCAGCCAAGATCTAGGGAGGGTCGAGCAGTACTTC
>TRBV15|TRBJ2-7|TRBD1|once
CATSRVLGQGAPYEQYF
TGTGCCACCAGCAGAGTTCTGGGACAGGGGGCACCCTACGAGCAGTACTTC
>TRBV30|TRBJ1-2|NA|NA
CAWSKGSNNINYGYTF
TGTGCCTGGAGTAAGGGATCTAATAACATTAACTATGGCTACACCTTC
>TRBV14|TRBJ1-2|NA|once
CASSQQGSYGYTF
TGTGCCAGCAGCCAACAGGGGAGCTATGGCTACACCTTC
>TRBV19|TRBJ1-5|NA|NA
CASSIGQVGNQPQHF
TGTGCCAGTAGTATAGGGCAGGTGGGCAATCAGCCCCAGCATTTT
>TRBV29-1|TRBJ2-7|TRBD2|NA
CSVGGASGRISYEQYF
TGCAGCGTGGGTGGGGCGAGCGGGAGGATCTCCTACGAGCAGTACTTC
>TRBV6-6|TRBJ1-5|NA|NA
CASLGTTYSNQPQHF
TGTGCCAGCTTGGGGACAACATATAGCAATCAGCCCCAGCATTTT
>TRBV15|TRBJ2-2|NA|NA
CATSKGKGTGELFF
TGTGCCACCAGCAAAGGGAAGGGCACCGGGGAGCTGTTTTTT
>TRBV7-2|TRBJ1-1|NA|NA
CASSPASNPEAFF
TGTGCCAGCAGCCCTGCCTCGAACCCTGAAGCTTTCTTT
>TRBV3-1/TRBV3-2|TRBJ2-7|NA|few
CASSCPGEQKTYEQYF
TGTGCCAGCAGCTGCCCGGGGGAACAGAAGACCTACGAGCAGTACTTC
>TRBV30|TRBJ1-5|TRBD1|few
CAWSQGTGKGHQPQHF
TGTGCCTGGAGTCAGGGGACAGGGAAGGGCCATCAGCCCCAGCATTTT
>TRBV9|TRBJ2-5|TRBD1|NA
CASSVDQANRGETQYF
TGTGCCAGCAGCGTAGATCAAGCGAACAGGGGGGAGACCCAGTACTTC
>TRBV7-6|TRBJ1-4|NA|NA
CASSLGFAGGNEKLFF
TGTGCCAGCAGCTTAGGATTTGCTGGGGGTAATGAAAAACTGTTTTTT
>TRBV30|TRBJ2-3|NA|NA
CAWSVVGGPGYF
TGTGCCTGGAGTGTTGTCGGGGGGCCTGGGTATTTT
>TRBV27|TRBJ1-6|NA|NA
CASSSDGPLHF
TGTGCCAGCAGCTCCGACGGACCCCTCCACTTT
>TRBV5-1|TRBJ2-1|NA|NA
CASSLRGDEQFF
TGCGCCAGCAGCCTCCGGGGCGATGAGCAGTTCTTC
>TRBV30|TRBJ2-3|NA|NA
CAWSLSLADTQYF
TGTGCCTGGTCCCTGTCTCTTGCAGATACGCAGTATTTT
>TRBV30|TRBJ2-7|NA|NA
CAWSEWDRYEQYF
TGTGCCTGGAGTGAGTGGGACCGCTACGAGCAGTACTTC
>TRBV7-9|TRBJ1-5|NA|NA
CASSLVGDSNQPQHF
TGTGCCAGCAGCTTAGTGGGCGATAGCAATCAGCCCCAGCATTTT
>TRBV6-2/TRBV6-3|TRBJ1-5|NA|NA
CASSYFGRPQHF
TGTGCCAGCAGTTACTTTGGCCGGCCCCAGCATTTT
>TRBV7-8|TRBJ2-3|NA|NA
CASSLRASGSSTDTQYF
TGTGCCAGCAGCTTAAGGGCGTCGGGTAGTAGCACAGATACGCAGTATTTT
>TRBV19|TRBJ1-6|NA|once
CASSETTRGNSPLHF
TGTGCCAGTAGCGAAACGACAAGGGGGAATTCACCCCTCCACTTT
>TRBV11-2|TRBJ1-1|NA|NA
CASSPGGSNTEAFF
TGTGCCAGCAGCCCTGGGGGGAGTAACACTGAAGCTTTCTTT
>TRBV7-2|TRBJ2-5|NA|few
CASSNSQSTGSETQYF
TGTGCCAGCAGTAACAGCCAATCCACAGGGTCAGAGACCCAGTACTTC
>TRBV28|TRBJ1-5|NA|NA
CASSWSLGLNQPQHF
TGTGCCAGCAGTTGGTCTTTGGGTCTCAATCAGCCCCAGCATTTT
>TRBV6-2/TRBV6-3|TRBJ2-3|NA|once
CASSYSFNTVTDTQYF
TGTGCCAGCAGTTACTCGTTTAACACTGTCACAGATACGCAGTATTTT
>TRBV14|TRBJ2-2|TRBD1|few
CASSQDRVGRGELFF
TGTGCCAGCAGCCAGGACAGGGTGGGTCGCGGGGAGCTGTTTTTT
>TRBV3-1/TRBV3-2|TRBJ1-5|TRBD1|NA
CASSQDFGTGDQPQHF
TGTGCCAGCAGCCAAGATTTCGGGACAGGGGACCAGCCCCAGCATTTT
>TRBV2|TRBJ1-2|NA|NA
CASSEYRENGYTF
TGTGCCAGCAGTGAATACAGAGAAAATGGCTACACCTTC
>TRBV6-5|TRBJ1-1|NA|NA
CASSYRPYTEAFF
TGTGCCAGCAGTTATCGGCCGTACACTGAAGCTTTCTTT
>TRBV12-3/TRBV12-4|TRBJ1-1|NA|NA
CASSPATYEAFF
TGTGCCAGCAGTCCAGCGACCTATGAAGCTTTCTTT
>TRBV28|TRBJ2-7|TRBD2|NA
CASSSSGRKPEQYF
TGTGCCAGCAGCTCTAGCGGGAGGAAACCCGAGCAGTACTTC
>TRBV18|TRBJ2-5|TRBD2|NA
CASSPRTSGGQETQYF
TGTGCCAGCTCACCACGCACTAGCGGGGGGCAAGAGACCCAGTACTTC
>TRBV5-5|TRBJ2-3|TRBD1|NA
CASGQQGGKVGQYF
TGTGCCAGCGGCCAACAGGGGGGCAAAGTTGGGCAGTATTTT
>TRBV19|TRBJ1-2|NA|many
CGSSTNYGYTF
TGTGGCAGCAGTACTAACTATGGCTACACCTTC
>TRBV3-1/TRBV3-2|TRBJ2-5|NA|NA
CASSQALQDLIADQYF
TGTGCCAGCAGCCAAGCCCTACAGGACCTAATAGCAGACCAGTACTTC
>TRBV11-2|TRBJ1-1|NA|NA
CASSLDRSTEAFF
TGTGCCAGCAGCCTCGACAGGTCCACTGAAGCTTTCTTT
>TRBV12-5|TRBJ2-1|NA|NA
CASDPPWGLADLSSYNEQFF
TGTGCTAGTGACCCCCCCTGGGGGTTAGCGGACCTCAGCTCCTACAATGAGCAGTTCTTC
>TRBV27|TRBJ2-6|NA|NA
CASSNRIPSGANVLTF
TGTGCCAGCAGTAACAGAATACCGTCTGGGGCCAACGTCCTGACTTTC
>TRBV7-2|TRBJ2-7|TRBD1|NA
CASSLDRGSYEQYF
TGTGCCAGCAGCTTGGACAGGGGCTCCTACGAGCAGTACTTC
>TRBV4-3|TRBJ2-7|NA|NA
CASSQADRDSYEQYF
TGCGCCAGCAGCCAAGCGGACAGAGACTCCTACGAGCAGTACTTC
>TRBV19|TRBJ2-1|NA|NA
CASRPEKYNEQFF
TGTGCCAGTAGACCCGAAAAGTACAATGAGCAGTTCTTC
>TRBV7-9|TRBJ2-3|NA|NA
CASSPGWSSEGLNTDTQYF
TGTGCCAGCAGCCCGGGGTGGTCTAGCGAGGGGCTAAACACAGATACGCAGTATTTT
>TRBV18|TRBJ1-1|TRBD1|many
CASSDRVGTEAFF
TGTGCCAGCTCAGACAGGGTAGGGACTGAAGCTTTCTTT
>TRBV18|TRBJ2-5|TRBD1|NA
CASSPGTELQETQYF
TGTGCCAGCTCACCAGGGACAGAATTACAAGAGACCCAGTACTTC
>TRBV2|TRBJ2-5|NA|NA
CASSPPGRENLGETQYF
TGTGCCAGCAGCCCGCCGGGCAGGGAGAATCTTGGCGAGACCCAGTACTTC
>TRBV24-1|TRBJ2-1|NA|NA
CATSVTSTTFNEQFF
TGTGCCACCAGTGTTACTAGTACTACCTTCAATGAGCAGTTCTTC
>TRBV7-8|TRBJ2-7|TRBD2|NA
CASSSEGTIHYEQYF
TGTGCCAGCAGCTCTGAGGGGACTATCCACTACGAGCAGTACTTC
>TRBV18|TRBJ2-1|TRBD1|NA
CASSRLDRGEQFF
TGTGCCAGCTCACGCTTGGACAGGGGAGAGCAGTTCTTC
>TRBV6-4|TRBJ2-3|TRBD2|NA
CASGGLAEPGDTQYF
TGTGCCAGCGGGGGACTAGCGGAGCCCGGCGATACGCAGTATTTT
>TRBV18|TRBJ1-1|NA|NA
CASSPPGRLLEAFF
TGTGCCAGCTCACCACCGGGACGGCTATTAGAAGCTTTCTTT
>TRBV6-2/TRBV6-3|TRBJ2-7|TRBD2|NA
CASSYATSGGAEQYF
TGTGCCAGCAGTTACGCGACTAGCGGGGGGGCTGAGCAGTACTTC
>TRBV7-2|TRBJ2-7|NA|NA
CASSFLGTPSYEQYF
TGTGCCAGCAGCTTCCTCGGGACTCCTTCCTACGAGCAGTACTTC
>TRBV2|TRBJ2-6|NA|NA
CASSTDSGANVLTF
TGTGCCAGTTCTACAGATTCTGGGGCCAACGTCCTGACTTTC